This record looks at one T cell receptor beta chain sequence and its context. The sample comes from a study of control samples from healthy donors and cancer patients. From germline, CDR1 is ENHRY and CDR2 SYGVKD. This CDR3 has 14 amino acids. V lost 3 bases, J lost 3 bases, and 9 bases lay in between. Repertoires were generated with immunoSEQ multiplex PCR, while TCRdb's copy carries only in-frame clones and drops some. The sample records 70,000 to 80,000 clones, around nine tenths being singletons. Input material: PBMCs. The chain carries TRBV10-3 and TRBJ2-1; D not resolved. The receptor's source is a woman in her forties or fifties with colorectal cancer. DNA for the CDR3: TGTGCCATCAGTGAAAGCGCCAGCTACAATGAGCAGTTCTTC. It translates to CAISESASYNEQFF.